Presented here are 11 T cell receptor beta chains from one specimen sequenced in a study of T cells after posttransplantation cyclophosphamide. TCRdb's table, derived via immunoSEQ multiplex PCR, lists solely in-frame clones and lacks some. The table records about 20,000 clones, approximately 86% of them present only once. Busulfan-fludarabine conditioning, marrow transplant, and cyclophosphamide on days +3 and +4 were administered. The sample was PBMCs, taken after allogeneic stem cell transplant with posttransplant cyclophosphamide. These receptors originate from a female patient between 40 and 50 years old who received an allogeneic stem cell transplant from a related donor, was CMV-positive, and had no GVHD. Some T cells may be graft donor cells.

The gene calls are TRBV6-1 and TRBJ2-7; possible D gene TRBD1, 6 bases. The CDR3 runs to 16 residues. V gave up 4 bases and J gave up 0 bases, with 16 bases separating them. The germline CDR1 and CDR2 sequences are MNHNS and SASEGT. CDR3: CASSGGQGGLSYEQYF. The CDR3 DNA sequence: TGTGCCAGCAGTGGGGGACAAGGAGGACTCTCCTACGAGCAGTACTTC.

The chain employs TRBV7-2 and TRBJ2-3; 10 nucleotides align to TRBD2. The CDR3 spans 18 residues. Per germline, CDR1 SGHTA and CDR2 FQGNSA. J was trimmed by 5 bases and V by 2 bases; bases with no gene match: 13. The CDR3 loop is CASSLRPPSGSWGDTQYF. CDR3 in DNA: TGTGCCAGCAGCTTAAGGCCCCCTAGCGGGAGTTGGGGAGATACGCAGTATTTT.

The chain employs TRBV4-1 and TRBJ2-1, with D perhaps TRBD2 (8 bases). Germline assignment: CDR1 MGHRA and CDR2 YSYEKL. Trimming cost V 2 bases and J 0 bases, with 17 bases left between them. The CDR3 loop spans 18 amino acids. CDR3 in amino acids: CASSQRGQRESSYNEQFF. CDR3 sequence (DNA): TGCGCCAGCAGCCAAAGGGGACAGCGGGAGAGCTCCTACAATGAGCAGTTCTTC.

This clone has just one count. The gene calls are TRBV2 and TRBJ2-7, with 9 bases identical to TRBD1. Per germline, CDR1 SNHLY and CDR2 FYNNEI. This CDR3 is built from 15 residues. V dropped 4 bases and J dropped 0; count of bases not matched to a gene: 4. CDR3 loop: CASSVTGQGSYEQYF. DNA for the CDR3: TGTGCCAGCAGTGTGACGGGACAGGGCTCCTACGAGCAGTACTTC.

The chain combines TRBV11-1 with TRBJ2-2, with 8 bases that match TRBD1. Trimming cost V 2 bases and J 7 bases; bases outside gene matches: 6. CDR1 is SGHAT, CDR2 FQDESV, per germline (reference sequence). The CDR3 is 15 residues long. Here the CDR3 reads CASSLLGQGVGELFF. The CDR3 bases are TGTGCCAGCAGCTTATTAGGACAGGGTGTCGGGGAGCTGTTTTTT.

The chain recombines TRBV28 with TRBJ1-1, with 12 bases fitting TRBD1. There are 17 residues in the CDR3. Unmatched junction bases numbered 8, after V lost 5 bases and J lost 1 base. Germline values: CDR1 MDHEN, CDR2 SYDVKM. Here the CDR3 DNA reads TGTGCCAGCAGTACCCGGGACAGGGGGCGAGCGAACACTGAAGCTTTCTTT. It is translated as CASSTRDRGRANTEAFF.

CDR3 amino acids: CAWSVIGQGTYEQFF. Written as DNA, the CDR3 is TGTGCCTGGAGTGTGATAGGACAGGGGACGTATGAGCAGTTCTTC. The chain carries TRBV30 and TRBJ2-1, with 9 bases fitting TRBD1. Germline assignment: CDR1 GTSNPN and CDR2 SVGIG (reference sequence). V was pared by 0 bases and J by 8 bases, with 8 bases of the junction left unmatched. CDR3 length equals 15 residues.

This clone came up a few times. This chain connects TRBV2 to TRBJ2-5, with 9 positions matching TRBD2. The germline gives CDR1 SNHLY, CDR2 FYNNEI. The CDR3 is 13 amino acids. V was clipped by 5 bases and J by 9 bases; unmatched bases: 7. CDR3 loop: CASSSGTSRSQYF. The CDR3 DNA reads TGTGCCAGCAGTTCCGGGACTAGCCGTTCCCAGTACTTC. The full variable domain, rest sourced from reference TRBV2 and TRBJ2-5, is EPEVTQTPSHQVTQMGQEVILRCVPISNHLYFYWYRQILGQKVEFLVSFYNNEISEKSEIFDDQFSVERPDGSNFTLKIRSTKLEDSAMYFCASSSGTSRSQYFGPGTRLLVL.

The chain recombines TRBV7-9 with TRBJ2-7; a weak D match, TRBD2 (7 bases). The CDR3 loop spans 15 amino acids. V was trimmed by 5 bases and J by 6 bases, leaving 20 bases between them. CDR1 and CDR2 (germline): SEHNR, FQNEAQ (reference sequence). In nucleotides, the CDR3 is TGTGCCAGCAGCCCCTCTGGACTAGGGGGGGGCGAGCAGTACTTC. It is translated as CASSPSGLGGGEQYF. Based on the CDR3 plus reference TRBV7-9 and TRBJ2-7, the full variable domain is DTGVSQNPRHKITKRGQNVTFRCDPISEHNRLYWYRQTLGQGPEFLTYFQNEAQLEKSRLLSDRFSAERPKGSFSTLEIQRTEQGDSAMYLCASSPSGLGGGEQYFGPGTRLTVT.

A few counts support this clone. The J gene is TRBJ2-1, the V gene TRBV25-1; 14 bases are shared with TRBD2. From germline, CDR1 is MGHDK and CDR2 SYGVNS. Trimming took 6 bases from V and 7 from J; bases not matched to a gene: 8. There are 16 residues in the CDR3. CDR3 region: CASSTGLAGGWNEQFF. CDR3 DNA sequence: TGTGCCAGCAGCACAGGACTAGCGGGAGGTTGGAATGAGCAGTTCTTC.

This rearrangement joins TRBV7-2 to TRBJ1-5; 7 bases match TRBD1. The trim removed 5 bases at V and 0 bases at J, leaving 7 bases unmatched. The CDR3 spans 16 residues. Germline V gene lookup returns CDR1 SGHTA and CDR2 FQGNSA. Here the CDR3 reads CASSRRTGISNQPQHF. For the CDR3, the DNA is TGTGCCAGCAGCCGAAGGACAGGAATTAGCAATCAGCCCCAGCATTTT.